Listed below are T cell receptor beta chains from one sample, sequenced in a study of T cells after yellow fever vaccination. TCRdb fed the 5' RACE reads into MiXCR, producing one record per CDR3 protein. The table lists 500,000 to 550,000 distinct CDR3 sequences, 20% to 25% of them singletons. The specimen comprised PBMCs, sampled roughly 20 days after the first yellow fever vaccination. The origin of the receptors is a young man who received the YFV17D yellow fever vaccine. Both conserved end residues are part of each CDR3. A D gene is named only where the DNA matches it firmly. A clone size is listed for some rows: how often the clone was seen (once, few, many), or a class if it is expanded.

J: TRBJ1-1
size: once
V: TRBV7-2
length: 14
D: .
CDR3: CASTWAQANTEAFF
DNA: TGTGCCAGCACTTGGGCACAGGCTAACACTGAAGCTTTCTTT

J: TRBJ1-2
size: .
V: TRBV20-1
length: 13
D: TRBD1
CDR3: CSAKLQGTYGYTF
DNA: TGCAGTGCTAAGTTACAGGGGACCTATGGCTACACCTTC

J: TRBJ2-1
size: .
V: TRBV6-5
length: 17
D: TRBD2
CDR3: CASRGAGGGGVYNEQFF
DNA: TGTGCCAGCAGGGGGGCTGGGGGCGGGGGGGTGTACAATGAGCAGTTCTTC

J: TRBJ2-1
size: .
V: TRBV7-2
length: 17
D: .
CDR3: CASSLAGWGSPYNEQFF
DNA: TGTGCCAGCAGCTTAGCTGGTTGGGGATCCCCCTACAATGAGCAGTTCTTC

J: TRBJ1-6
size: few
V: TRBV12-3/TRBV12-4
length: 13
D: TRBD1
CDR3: CASGRQGVSPLHF
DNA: TGTGCCAGCGGACGACAGGGTGTATCACCCCTCCACTTT

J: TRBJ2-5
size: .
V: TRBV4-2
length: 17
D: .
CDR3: CASSQVGGGPPKETQYF
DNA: TGTGCCAGCAGCCAAGTTGGGGGGGGGCCACCCAAGGAGACCCAGTACTTC

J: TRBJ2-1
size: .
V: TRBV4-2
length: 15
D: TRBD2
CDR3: CASSSLAGGLNEQFF
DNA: TGTGCCAGCAGCAGTCTGGCGGGGGGCCTCAATGAGCAGTTCTTC

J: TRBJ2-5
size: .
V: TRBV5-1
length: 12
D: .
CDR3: CASTAGIETQYF
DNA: TGCGCCAGCACGGCAGGGATAGAGACCCAGTACTTC

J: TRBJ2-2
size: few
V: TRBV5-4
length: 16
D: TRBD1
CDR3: CASSPRDRASTGELFF
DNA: TGTGCCAGCAGCCCCAGGGACAGGGCTTCGACCGGGGAGCTGTTTTTT

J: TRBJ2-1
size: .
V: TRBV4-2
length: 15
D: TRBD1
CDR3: CASSPRQGIDNEQFF
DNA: TGTGCCAGCAGCCCAAGACAGGGAATCGACAATGAGCAGTTCTTC

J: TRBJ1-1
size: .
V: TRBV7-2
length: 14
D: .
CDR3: CASSLEAWGTEAFF
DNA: TGTGCCAGCAGCTTAGAGGCCTGGGGCACTGAAGCTTTCTTT

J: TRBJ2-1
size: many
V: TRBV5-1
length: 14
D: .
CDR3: CASSLGGPGNEQFF
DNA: TGCGCCAGCAGCTTGGGGGGGCCCGGCAATGAGCAGTTCTTC

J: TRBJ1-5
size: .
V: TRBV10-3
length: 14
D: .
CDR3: CAIGTPGSNQPQHF
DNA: TGTGCCATAGGGACACCGGGTTCCAATCAGCCCCAGCATTTT

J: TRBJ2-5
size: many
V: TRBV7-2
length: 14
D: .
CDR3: CASSSNPGAETQYF
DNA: TGTGCCAGCAGCTCAAACCCCGGGGCAGAGACCCAGTACTTC

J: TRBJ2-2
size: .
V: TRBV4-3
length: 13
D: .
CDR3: CASGRAPGGELFF
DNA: TGCGCCAGCGGCCGGGCCCCGGGCGGGGAGCTGTTTTTT

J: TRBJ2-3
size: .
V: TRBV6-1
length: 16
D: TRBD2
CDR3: CASTSKRGSGTDTQYF
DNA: TGTGCCAGCACCTCTAAGCGGGGGTCCGGTACAGATACGCAGTATTTT

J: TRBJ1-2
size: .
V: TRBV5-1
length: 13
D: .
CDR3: CASSLEVSYGYTF
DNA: TGCGCCAGCAGCTTGGAAGTCAGCTATGGCTACACCTTC

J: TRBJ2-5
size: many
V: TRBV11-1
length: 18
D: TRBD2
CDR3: CASSTRVPSGGARETQYF
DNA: TGTGCCAGCAGCACCAGAGTCCCTAGCGGGGGGGCTCGGGAGACCCAGTACTTC

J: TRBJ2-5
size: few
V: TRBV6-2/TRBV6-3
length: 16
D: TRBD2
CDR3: CASSHPLAGSQETQYF
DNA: TGTGCCAGCAGTCACCCCTTAGCGGGGTCCCAAGAGACCCAGTACTTC

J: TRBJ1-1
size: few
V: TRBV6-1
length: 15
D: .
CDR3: CASSPAWGEGTEAFF
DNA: TGTGCCAGCAGTCCAGCTTGGGGGGAAGGCACTGAAGCTTTCTTT

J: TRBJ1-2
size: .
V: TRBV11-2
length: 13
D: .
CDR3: CASSLGMNYGYTF
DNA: TGTGCCAGCAGCTTAGGGATGAACTATGGCTACACCTTC

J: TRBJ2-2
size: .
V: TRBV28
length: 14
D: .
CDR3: CASSAYRDTGELFF
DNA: TGTGCCAGCAGTGCGTACAGGGATACCGGGGAGCTGTTTTTT

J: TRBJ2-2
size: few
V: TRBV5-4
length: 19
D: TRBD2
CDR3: CASSVNRGLAEGGTGELFF
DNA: TGTGCCAGCAGCGTGAACAGGGGACTAGCGGAAGGAGGAACCGGGGAGCTGTTTTTT

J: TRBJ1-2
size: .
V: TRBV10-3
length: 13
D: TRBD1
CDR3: CAISGEQGYGYTF
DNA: TGTGCCATCAGTGGGGAACAGGGGTATGGCTACACCTTC

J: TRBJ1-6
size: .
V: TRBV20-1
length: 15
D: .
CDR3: CSATLLSSYNSPLHF
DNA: TGCAGTGCTACCCTCCTGAGCTCCTATAATTCACCCCTCCACTTT

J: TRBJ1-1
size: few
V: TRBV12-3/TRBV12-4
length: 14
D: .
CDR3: CASSDDTMNTEAFF
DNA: TGTGCCAGCAGCGACGACACTATGAACACTGAAGCTTTCTTT

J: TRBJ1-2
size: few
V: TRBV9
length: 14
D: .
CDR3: CASSVGRESYGYTF
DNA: TGTGCCAGCAGCGTAGGTAGAGAGAGCTATGGCTACACCTTC

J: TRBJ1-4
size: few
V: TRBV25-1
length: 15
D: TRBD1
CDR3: CASQNQVTGNEKLFF
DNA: TGTGCCAGCCAGAACCAAGTGACAGGGAATGAAAAACTGTTTTTT

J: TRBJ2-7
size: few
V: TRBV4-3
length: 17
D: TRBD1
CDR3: CASSQVYYGDRSYEQYF
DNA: TGCGCCAGCAGCCAAGTCTATTACGGGGACAGATCCTACGAGCAGTACTTC

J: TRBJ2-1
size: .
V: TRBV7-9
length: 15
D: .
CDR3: CASSLSGAPTHEQFF
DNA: TGTGCCAGCAGCTTATCCGGGGCCCCCACCCATGAGCAGTTCTTC

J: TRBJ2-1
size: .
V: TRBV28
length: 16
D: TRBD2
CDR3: CASSYSKAGGWNEQFF
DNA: TGTGCCAGCAGTTACTCTAAGGCGGGGGGCTGGAATGAGCAGTTCTTC

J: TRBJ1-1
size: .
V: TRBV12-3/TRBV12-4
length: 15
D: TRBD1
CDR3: CASSFSQGGNTEAFF
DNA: TGTGCCAGCAGTTTTTCCCAGGGGGGCAACACTGAAGCTTTCTTT

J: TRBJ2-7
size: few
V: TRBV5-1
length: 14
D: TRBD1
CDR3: CASSGADRASEQYF
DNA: TGCGCCAGCAGCGGGGCTGACAGGGCTTCCGAGCAGTACTTC

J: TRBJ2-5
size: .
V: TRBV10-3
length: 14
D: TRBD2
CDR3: CAISIAGSQETQYF
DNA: TGTGCCATCAGTATAGCGGGGTCCCAAGAGACCCAGTACTTC

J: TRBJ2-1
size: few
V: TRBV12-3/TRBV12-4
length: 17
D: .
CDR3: CASSPSSWGNSYNEQFF
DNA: TGTGCCAGCAGTCCGAGTAGCTGGGGGAACTCCTACAATGAGCAGTTCTTC

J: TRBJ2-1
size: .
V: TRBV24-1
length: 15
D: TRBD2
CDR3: CATSEGLAGIREQFF
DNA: TGTGCCACCAGTGAGGGACTAGCGGGTATCCGGGAGCAGTTCTTC

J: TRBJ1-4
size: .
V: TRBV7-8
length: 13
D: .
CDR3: CASSLDAWEKLFF
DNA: TGTGCCAGCAGCTTAGATGCGTGGGAAAAACTGTTTTTT

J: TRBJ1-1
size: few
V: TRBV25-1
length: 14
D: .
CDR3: CASSDGVGWTEAFF
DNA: TGTGCCAGCAGTGATGGCGTAGGGTGGACTGAAGCTTTCTTT

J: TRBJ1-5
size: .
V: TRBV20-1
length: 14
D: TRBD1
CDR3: CSASTGTPYQPQHF
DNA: TGCAGTGCATCGACAGGGACCCCCTATCAGCCCCAGCATTTT

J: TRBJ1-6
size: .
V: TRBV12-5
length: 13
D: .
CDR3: CASGLRENSPLHF
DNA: TGTGCTAGTGGTCTCCGCGAAAATTCACCCCTCCACTTT

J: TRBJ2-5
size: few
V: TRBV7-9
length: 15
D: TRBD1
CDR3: CASSFPAGTAETQYF
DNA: TGTGCCAGCAGCTTCCCGGCAGGGACAGCGGAGACCCAGTACTTC

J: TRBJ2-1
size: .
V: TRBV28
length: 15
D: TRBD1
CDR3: CASRLSDRGLSEQFF
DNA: TGTGCCAGCAGGCTGAGTGACAGGGGGCTTAGTGAGCAGTTCTTC

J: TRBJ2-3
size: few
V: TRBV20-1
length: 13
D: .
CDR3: CSAREINRDTQYF
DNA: TGCAGTGCTAGAGAAATCAATAGGGATACGCAGTATTTT

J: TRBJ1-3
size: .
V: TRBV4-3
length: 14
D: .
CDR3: CASSQDINGNTIYF
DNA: TGCGCCAGCAGCCAAGATATTAATGGAAACACCATATATTTT

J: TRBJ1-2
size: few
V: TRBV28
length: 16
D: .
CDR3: CASSSPTGLYDYGYTF
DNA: TGTGCCAGCAGTTCCCCCACCGGCCTCTATGACTATGGCTACACCTTC